This TCR beta chain was sequenced for a study of T cells after posttransplantation cyclophosphamide. Whole-study results and caveats: Recipient CMV seropositivity and CMV reactivation strongly tracked TRB clonality. Skin or GI-infiltrating T cells shared few TRB sequences with blood. Donor CD8+ memory clones often dominated recipient blood repertoires at later times.

This clone appeared many times. The antigen remains unidentified. On the day of bone marrow donation, the related graft donor provided peripheral blood. TCRdb keeps only in-frame clones here, not all; method: immunoSEQ multiplex PCR. This sample carries about 24,000 clones, none of them present only once. The origin of this receptor is a woman in her sixties in good health, CMV-negative, and a related stem cell transplant donor. Sequencing was done on a sample of PBMCs.

This chain's CDR3 is CASSEVGRLTNNEQFF. DNA for the CDR3: TGTGCCAGCAGTGAAGTAGGCAGGCTGACCAACAATGAGCAGTTCTTC. This chain connects TRBV2 to TRBJ2-1; D call uncertain. Germline assignment: CDR1 SNHLY and CDR2 FYNNEI. This CDR3 contains 16 residues. Trimming removed 1 base from V and 5 bases from J, with 15 bases in between.